This TCR beta chain is from a study of regulatory T cells in long-lasting Graves disease (dated by TCRdb to the early 2020s). Background on the whole study: Newly diagnosed Graves' disease patients had taken antithyroid drugs for less than 3 months. Persistent Graves' disease patients were compared with newly diagnosed Graves' disease patients by peripheral blood TCR sequencing and RNA sequencing. The study was registered as a clinical trial and conducted in China. TCR sequencing covered approximately 13 persistent and around 20 newly diagnosed Graves' disease patients, 33 samples in total. Paper-wide results and their limitations: Compared with newly diagnosed patients, persistent Graves' disease patients had lower TCR Shannon entropy and fewer highly expanded clones, which suggests clonal expansion. As a limitation, the authors acknowledged that the small sample size may reduce accuracy. Because the primary lesion, thyroid tissue, could not be accessed, the study looked at peripheral blood alone. Preferential use of TRBV28, TRBJ1-2 and TRBJ2-5 was observed in persistent disease, whereas TRBV20-1 and TRBJ2-1 were favored in newly diagnosed disease. Only the TCR beta chain was sequenced and analyzed. More public clonotypes were shared among persistent patients (about 2,800) than among newly diagnosed patients (roughly 1,000).

Per the publication, the time point label means: newly diagnosed GD, antithyroid drugs for less than 3 months. For both TCR sequencing and RNA sequencing, RNA was extracted from PBMCs using TRIzol. The diagnosis of Graves' disease followed American Thyroid Association guidelines. Patients for the study were recruited at an endocrinology department in Xi'an, China. Each patient gave approximately 9 milliliters of peripheral blood, collected in an EDTA anticoagulant tube. Ficoll Paque Plus density gradient separation was used to isolate PBMCs, and no additional T cell sorting was done. An Agilent 2100 Bioanalyzer and agarose gel were used to check RNA quality, and a NanoDrop 2000 was used to measure RNA concentration. This clonotype was detected ten times or more. The target of this receptor is not known. Base qualities are not provided; no much larger clone lies one nucleotide away. Library preparation employed multiplex PCR. TCRdb names Illumina HiSeq 4000 as the instrument used. TCR beta libraries were built with iRepertoire HTBI primers and Arm-PCR amplification of CDR3 regions. Before sequencing, the PCR products went through gel purification. Processing in the source paper ran as follows. A total of fewer than 70 TRBV and approximately 13 TRBJ segments were identified across samples and were used for gene usage analysis of CDR3 amino acid clonotypes. COPE and FqMerger were used to merge filtered high-quality paired reads into contigs. Contigs were aligned with BLAST to IMGT TRBV, TRBD and TRBJ reference genes, and CDR3 was defined per IMGT. Clonotypes above 0.1% frequency were classified as highly expanded clones. Repertoire diversity was measured by Shannon entropy, and V-J evenness by the Gini coefficient. A clonotype found in more than one individual was treated as public. TCRdb redid the processing of the public reads, applying fastp at Q25 and MiXCR, and retained in-frame beta chains. Merged by CDR3 protein, the rows form single entries marked with the most common genes and DNA. The V and J calls, along with clone size, are taken from TCRdb and not from the paper's own processing. This sample has around 400,000 distinct CDR3 sequences in its table, and approximately 15% of those were observed once. About 8% of the sample comes from the top ten.

CDR1 and CDR2 were assigned from the germline V gene as SNHLY and FYNNEI. Inclusive of the bounding cysteine and phenylalanine, the CDR3 is 14 residues long. Of the read, only the CDR3 DNA is kept; its 42 bases are in frame from base 1. Ends trimmed: V by 5 bases, J by 5 bases; bases unmatched to a gene: 6. This sample also belongs to another study, concerning T cells in Graves' hyperthyroidism and ophthalmopathy. The second paper further reports: Stable Graves' hyperthyroidism was defined as no progression to ophthalmopathy during 18 months of follow-up. Hyperthyroidism patients were newly diagnosed, with disease duration under 2 months, and aged 18 to 65 years. Patients with uncontrolled infections, other autoimmune diseases, pregnancy or lactation were excluded. Diagnoses were established on the basis of clinical symptoms, serum thyroxine and TRAb, thyroid ultrasound, and orbital computed tomography. The first round of RT-PCR for the TCR CDR3 was performed with the HTBI primer set and the Qiagen OneStep RT-PCR kit. Blood samples also contained most of the expanded thyroid clonotypes (frequency above 0.001), which suggests that blood repertoires may reflect thyroid immune responses. Ophthalmopathy was separated from stable hyperthyroidism by a 13 V-J signature model, with about 86% sensitivity and roughly 84% specificity obtained in cross-validation and 80%/75% obtained in testing. In validation, progression to ophthalmopathy was predicted by the model with around 71% sensitivity and 72% to 80% specificity, a median of 6.5 months before onset. A discovery cohort of about 100 patients, about 40 with Graves' ophthalmopathy and approximately 57 with stable Graves' hyperthyroidism, was used to find distinguishing TCR V-J signatures. Prospective prediction of ophthalmopathy was tested in an independent validation cohort of 18 to 20 hyperthyroidism patients and 17 patients who later progressed to ophthalmopathy. The 100 discovery patients were divided at random into training and test sets in a 7:3 ratio. In addition, the study compared T-cell repertoires in thyroid tissue and in blood from roughly six Graves' hyperthyroidism patients. After sampling, hyperthyroidism patients received methimazole starting at 30 mg daily, and ophthalmopathy patients received high-dose intravenous methylprednisolone. The libraries were constructed in a second round of multiplex PCR and then size-selected and purified. Libraries were sequenced paired-end with 100 bp reads on an Illumina HiSeq2000. SOAPnuke was used to process the raw data, removing reads that contained adapters or uncalled bases, had a mean Phred below 15, or lacked an exact match to the constant primer or identifier. COPE v1.2.5 was used to merge high-quality paired reads, and clonotypes were defined as unique nucleotide sequences. MiTCR v1.1 was used to align the clonotypes against IMGT TRBV, TRBD and TRBJ reference segments. The analysis was restricted to V-J combinations with a frequency above 0.0001, which together covered 99.2% of the repertoires. The TCS score was defined as the ratio of F50 (clonal expansion) to E x V (chaos), calculated using BLOSUM62-based TCRdist between CDR3 peptides within each V-J. Welch's t-statistics and random forest reduced fewer than 550 V-J features to about 13, which were used in a naive Bayes classifier (R e1071). No statistical method was used to fix the sample size in advance, and group allocation was not hidden from the investigators. The paper describes TCR Vbeta CDR3 sequencing of fewer than 150 peripheral blood samples, made up of about 40 ophthalmopathy patients, around 78 hyperthyroidism patients and 17 progressor patients.

The rearrangement combines TRBV2 with TRBJ1-2; 9 bases in the middle match TRBD1. Sequenced material: peripheral blood mononuclear cells (PBMCs), taken at new diagnosis, from a patient treated with antithyroid drugs. The clonotype originates from a woman aged 40 to 55 with Graves disease. Donor details come from another sample of the same person, matched by shared clones. The CDR3 corresponds to CASSWDREKYGYTF. The bases read TGTGCCAGCAGTTGGGACAGGGAAAAATATGGCTACACCTTC.